This T cell receptor (beta chain) was sequenced for a study of blood T cell repertoires in COVID-19. About the study: The United States, Italy and Spain were the sources of the acute and convalescent COVID-19 samples.

Clones were sequenced by immunoSEQ multiplex PCR, and TCRdb holds only the in-frame ones, with some missing. Here the sample spans 200,000 to 250,000 clones, 86% being singletons. The clonotype comes from a woman in her thirties or forties with acute COVID-19. What was sequenced was PBMCs or T cells enriched from blood (not recorded which).

The DNA for the CDR3 is TGTGCCAGCGGAGCAGAGACCCAGTACTTC. Translation: CASGAETQYF. The V and J genes are TRBV7-3 and TRBJ2-5; D is unclear. The V gene's germline CDR1 is SGHTA and CDR2 FQGTGA. Trimming cost V 8 bases and J 4 bases, with 5 bases left between them. This CDR3 has 10 amino acids.